This T cell receptor beta chain emerged from a study of cytomegalovirus exposure and HLA in healthy donors. The study's findings and limits: Researchers reported from a later analysis that most CMV-associated TCR beta chains appeared HLA-restricted.

The primer mix had 60 Vbeta and 13 Jbeta primers. TCRdb keeps only in-frame clones here, not all; method: immunoSEQ multiplex PCR. The table shows 70,000 to 90,000 clones, with 63% occurring only once. This clone was counted only a few times. The antigen remains undetermined. Germline CDR1 is MDHEN and CDR2 is SYDVKM. The germline V and J ends were trimmed by 7 bases and 0 bases, with 12 bases remaining between them. This CDR3 contains 14 residues. The chain uses TRBV28 and TRBJ1-2, with TRBD1 as a possible D gene (6 bases). The source of this sequence is a woman aged 40 to 50 in good health and CMV-seropositive. Source material: PBMCs. CDR3 sequence reads: CASNGGAANYGYTF. CDR3 DNA sequence: TGTGCCAGCAACGGGGGGGCCGCTAACTATGGCTACACCTTC.